This is a list of T cell receptor beta chains from one sample in a study of cytomegalovirus exposure and HLA in healthy donors. The protocol was immunoSEQ multiplex PCR, while the TCRdb copy is restricted to in-frame clones and leaves out a portion. The sample has some 100,000 clones, 65% to 75% seen once. Material for sequencing was PBMCs. These receptors all stem from a woman aged 50 to 65 in good health and CMV-seropositive. Both conserved end residues are part of each CDR3.

CDR3 length	V gene	CDR3 protein
11	TRBV19	CASMQAYEQFF
15	TRBV5-6	CASSWGQGAYNEQFF
13	TRBV29-1	CSGSSGAQETQYF
14	TRBV6-6	CASSPRTANYGYTF
14	TRBV7-9	CASSFGLIQETQYF
13	TRBV7-6	CASSFGQGSEQYF
12	TRBV5-5	CASSLIRSEAFF
13	TRBV27	CASSIGEMGGYTF
12	TRBV29-1	CSVGTGLGEAFF
15	TRBV19	CASTTSGGSSEPQHF
15	TRBV2	CASSEGTGGEYGYTF
16	TRBV18	CASSPIFPGGPDTQYF
13	TRBV30	CAWSVAAGGGYTF
12	TRBV4-3	CASSQEGVAQFF
14	TRBV12-5	CASGSLTGDYGYTF
13	TRBV12-5	CASGRTGDYEQYF
13	TRBV9	CASSPGGGETQYF
14	TRBV6-6	CASQQGFDTGELFF
15	TRBV4-2	CASSQASGQEETQYF
14	TRBV27	CASSTLDRYTEAFF
16	TRBV28	CASSDIGVRGADGYTF
14	TRBV5-1	CASSLAPVSYEQYF
14	TRBV7-2	CASSLPGARETQYF
15	TRBV5-4	CASSMRTGGNYGYTF
14	TRBV6-6	CASSQRQPTDEQYF
13	TRBV2	CASSEDQGYEQYF
15	TRBV5-1	CASSLTGGDNSPLHF
14	TRBV7-2	CASSSGQPSYEQYF
14	TRBV5-1	CASSFGGSTGELFF
16	TRBV5-1	CASSLPAAGGPDTQYF
17	TRBV15	CATSRGTNTGVGETQYF
14	TRBV4-3	CASSQDWPRPEAFF
15	TRBV9	CASSVDSIMNTEAFF
17	TRBV5-1	CASSRTERGAPNGELFF
12	TRBV30	CAWSLALYGYTF
14	TRBV5-6	CASSLENRGNEQYF
13	TRBV29-1	CSVTGGLNTEAFF
13	TRBV4-2	CASSPRTDFEAFF
15	TRBV10-3	CAIRPGQATNEKLFF
15	TRBV4-2	CASGIAGATYNEQFF
13	TRBV19	CASSISGNTEAFF
13	TRBV6-5	CASRRGGNTEAFF
13	TRBV28	CASSFLSNQPQHF
15	TRBV28	CASSLTGLLAEKLFF
13	TRBV7-2	CASSPHMGNTIYF
17	TRBV4-1	CASSQGKDTVSYNEQFF
14	TRBV6-4	CASSDSTGKYEQYF
16	TRBV10-3	CAISEPPGQGKGELFF